The 8 T cell receptor beta chains listed next were all sequenced from one sample in a study of monozygotic twins with inflammatory bowel disease. After re-calling the 5' RACE reads, TCRdb lists one entry per CDR3 protein, DNA absent. The sample table includes some 450,000 distinct CDR3 sequences. The material sequenced was blood. The receptors were gathered from a human donor with ulcerative colitis or Crohn's disease, or a healthy co-twin of an affected twin (not recorded which).

The V and J genes are TRBV12-3 or TRBV12-4 and TRBJ2-1; as DNA is missing, the TRBD1 call by TCRdb cannot be tested. The CDR3 loop spans 13 amino acids. The CDR3 protein is CASIPGQRGEQFF.

This rearrangement joins TRBV5-5 to TRBJ1-6; there is no DNA to check the TCRdb D call of TRBD1. This CDR3 is 16 amino acids long. Germline CDR1 is SGHKS and CDR2 is YYEKEE (reference sequence). The CDR3 region is CASSLAPQGVNSPLHF.

The J gene is TRBJ2-1, the V gene TRBV5-8; TCRdb calls TRBD1, which cannot be checked without DNA. The CDR3 runs 15 residues. The germline V gene encodes CDR1 SGHTS and CDR2 YDEGEE. CDR3 protein: CASSLAGTGMGEQFF.

This chain connects TRBV5-1 to TRBJ1-5; there is no DNA to check the TCRdb D call of TRBD1. Germline V gives CDR1 SGHRS, CDR2 YFSETQ. The CDR3 runs to 13 residues. The CDR3 spells CASSPRGTQPQHF.

The V call is TRBV5-5, the J call TRBJ2-3; there is no DNA to check the TCRdb D call of TRBD2. The germline CDR1 and CDR2 sequences are SGHKS and YYEKEE (reference sequence). This CDR3 is built from 16 residues. The CDR3 here is CASSSRGSGSTDTQYF.

The V gene is TRBV7-9, the J gene TRBJ2-3; the TRBD1 assignment by TCRdb is unverifiable without DNA. This CDR3 comprises 16 residues. Germline assignment: CDR1 SEHNR and CDR2 FQNEAQ (reference sequence). The CDR3 spells CASSPAGTGGADTQYF.

J is TRBJ2-1 and V is TRBV18; absent DNA, TCRdb's TRBD2 call cannot be checked. CDR1 and CDR2 from the germline V gene are KGHSH and LQKENI. The CDR3 runs 15 residues. The CDR3 is CASSPPSGSLHEQFF.

The chain uses TRBV7-3 and TRBJ2-3; the TCRdb call, TRBD1, lacks DNA for checking. CDR3 length equals 15 residues. Per germline, CDR1 SGHTA and CDR2 FQGTGA. CDR3 protein: CASSLAPLGADTQYF.